This TCR beta chain came from a study of beta chain features in type 1 diabetes (dated by TCRdb to 2016 to 2019). Context from the whole study: Mean age, gender distribution, total cell number and subset yield did not differ between patients and healthy donors. A total of roughly 100 million sorted cells were examined across all samples, and a strong correlation was observed between cell number per subset and RNA yield. The study compared TCRB repertoires of sorted circulating CD4+ T cell subsets between recently diagnosed type 1 diabetes patients and matched healthy donors. Regulatory and stem cell-like memory subsets were isolated from only 8 patients and about eight healthy donors, whereas naive and central memory subsets came from all 28 donors.

This clone was counted between two and nine times. The antigen it binds to is not known. The input lacks base qualities; no much larger clone sits a single base away. The High Capacity cDNA Reverse Transcription Kit was used to reverse transcribe all of the isolated RNA, meaning that expressed TCRB transcripts were what got sequenced. Deep immunoSEQ sequencing was applied to naive, central memory and regulatory T cell samples, giving an average of around 3.4 million total reads per sample. Sorted cells were lysed in RLT buffer and RNA was extracted with DNase-treated RNeasy Micro or Mini kits, depending on cell number. To prevent cross-contamination, each cell subset was processed individually, whereas patient and healthy donor samples were processed jointly. TCRB sequences were amplified from cDNA with the immunoSEQ multiplex PCR, producing 87-bp fragments spanning the CDR3 region. Sequencing of the amplicons was performed on the Illumina HiSeq platform. Per the source publication's procedure: Synthetic template baselines were used to correct PCR bias computationally, reads within Hamming distance 2 were collapsed together, and singletons that could not be merged were discarded. Reads were aligned against IMGT so that V, D and J genes, CDR3 length and insertions or deletions at six rearrangement sites could be assigned. Clonotype counts were normalized to sorted cell number within each subset before computing true diversity and Gini coefficients with the tcR R package. The overlap coefficient, calculated on TCRB nucleotide sequences, was used to measure repertoire sharing. Sourced from immuneACCESS, this table was stored by TCRdb with only in-frame sequences that have V and J called. A share of the clones is absent; for the studies checked, an unresolved V gene accounts for under half, and the remainder has no known explanation. Clone size and V and J calls were adopted from that table, with D and trimming inferred from the DNA. A total of 250,000 to 400,000 clones appear in this sample, 14% of them only once. About 6.6% of the sample comes from the top ten.

Each donor gave one peripheral blood draw, roughly 0.12 L on average, collected into heparinised tubes. Naive, central memory, regulatory and stem cell-like memory CD4+ T cells were sorted on a BD FACSAria II using a panel including CD45RO, CCR7, CD25, CD127, CD95 and CD27. A purity above 98% was achieved for all sorted populations. Right away, PBMCs were isolated by Lymphoprep density gradient centrifugation and were stained directly, with no culture step. Samples were stained and sorted in pairs, with one healthy donor and one patient per experiment, so that batch effects were minimized. CDR1 and CDR2 were assigned from the germline V gene as SQVTM and ANQGSEA. Taken from cysteine to phenylalanine, the CDR3 has 13 residues. CDR3 DNA is the only sequence kept; it has 39 bases, read in frame from the first base. After removal of 8 bases from V and 0 bases from J, the junction retains 4 bases not matched to a gene.

On the study overall, not on this receptor specifically: PCR may preferentially amplify shorter templates, but because patient and control samples were amplified and corrected together, any resulting skew would affect both groups equally. Because cDNA was sequenced instead of genomic DNA, activated cells with high expression could be over-represented, although the groups did not differ in activation or CD3 levels. The naive, central memory and regulatory TCRB repertoires appeared to resemble one another more closely among patients than among healthy donors. Type 1 diabetes patients showed a moderate but significant shortening of TCRB CDR3 length in all four CD4+ subsets. Only small numbers of individuals were included in the HLA sub-analyses, which left unresolved whether HLA type had any influence on TCRB rearrangement. Fewer insertions and more nucleotide deletions at VDJ recombination sites were observed in patients with type 1 diabetes, implying thymic rearrangement abnormalities.

Sequenced material: central memory CD4+ T cells from blood. In this chain, TRBV29-1 is recombined with TRBJ2-1, with 7 middle bases fitting TRBD2. The TCR was taken from a young man in good health. The DNA is as follows: TGCAGCTTCGCGGGGGACTCCTACAATGAGCAGTTCTTC. Its protein is CSFAGDSYNEQFF.